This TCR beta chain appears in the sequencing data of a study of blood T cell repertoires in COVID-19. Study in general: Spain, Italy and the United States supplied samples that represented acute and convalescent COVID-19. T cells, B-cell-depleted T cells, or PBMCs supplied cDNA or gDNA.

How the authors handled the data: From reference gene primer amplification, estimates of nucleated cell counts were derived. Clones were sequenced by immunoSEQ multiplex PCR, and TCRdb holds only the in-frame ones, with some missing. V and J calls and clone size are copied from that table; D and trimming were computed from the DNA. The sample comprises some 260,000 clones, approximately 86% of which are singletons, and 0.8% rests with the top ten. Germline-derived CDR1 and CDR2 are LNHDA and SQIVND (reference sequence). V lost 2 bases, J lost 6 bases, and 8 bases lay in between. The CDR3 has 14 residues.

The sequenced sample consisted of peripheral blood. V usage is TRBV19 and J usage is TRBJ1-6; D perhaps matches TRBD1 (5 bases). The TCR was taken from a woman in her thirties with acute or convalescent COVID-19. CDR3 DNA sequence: TGTGCCAGTAGTATACAGGGCGTTAATTCACCCCTCCACTTT. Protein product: CASSIQGVNSPLHF. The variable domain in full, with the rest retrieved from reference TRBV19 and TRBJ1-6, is DGGITQSPKYLFRKEGQNVTLSCEQNLNHDAMYWYRQDPGQGLRLIYYSQIVNDFQKGDIAEGYSVSREKKESFPLTVTSAQKNPTAFYLCASSIQGVNSPLHFGNGTRLTVT.